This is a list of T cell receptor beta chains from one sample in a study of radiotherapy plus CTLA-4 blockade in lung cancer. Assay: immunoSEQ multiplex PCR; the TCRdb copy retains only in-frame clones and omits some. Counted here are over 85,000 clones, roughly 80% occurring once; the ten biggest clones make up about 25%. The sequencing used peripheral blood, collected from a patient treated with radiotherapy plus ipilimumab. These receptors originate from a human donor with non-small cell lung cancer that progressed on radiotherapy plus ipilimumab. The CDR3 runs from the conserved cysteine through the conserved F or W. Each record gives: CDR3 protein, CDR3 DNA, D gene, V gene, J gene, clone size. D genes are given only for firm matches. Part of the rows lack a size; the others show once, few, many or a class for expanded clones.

CAWNGGQETQYF,TGTGCCTGGAACGGCGGCCAAGAGACCCAGTACTTC,NA,TRBV30,TRBJ2-5,once
CASRDHEDTQYF,TGTGCCAGCAGAGATCACGAGGATACGCAGTATTTT,NA,TRBV11-2,TRBJ2-3,NA
CASSSPSSSGTGELFF,TGTGCCAGCAGCTCGCCGAGCAGCTCCGGCACCGGGGAGCTGTTTTTT,NA,TRBV7-3,TRBJ2-2,NA
CASRSRQTYGPFF,TGTGCCAGCAGATCACGCCAGACCTACGGACCGTTCTTC,NA,TRBV2,TRBJ2-1,few
CASSLGVGNTEAFF,TGTGCCAGCAGTTTAGGTGTGGGGAACACTGAAGCTTTCTTT,NA,TRBV28,TRBJ1-1,NA
CASSQGPGLARTGELFF,TGCGCCAGCAGCCAAGGACCGGGACTAGCCCGGACCGGGGAGCTGTTTTTT,TRBD2,TRBV4-1,TRBJ2-2,NA
CASSPRDSSYEQYF,TGTGCCAGCAGTCCCAGGGATAGTTCCTACGAGCAGTACTTC,NA,TRBV27,TRBJ2-7,NA
CASTAGQTNYGYTF,TGTGCCAGTACGGCGGGACAGACTAACTATGGCTACACCTTC,TRBD1,TRBV19,TRBJ1-2,many
CASSRGLESTDTQYF,TGTGCCAGTAGCAGGGGACTAGAGAGCACAGATACGCAGTATTTT,TRBD2,TRBV19,TRBJ2-3,NA
CASSFQVNEQFF,TGTGCCAGCAGCTTTCAGGTGAATGAGCAGTTCTTC,NA,TRBV5-4,TRBJ2-1,NA
CASSSWAGQDYGYTF,TGTGCCAGCAGTTCCTGGGCGGGACAGGACTATGGCTACACCTTC,TRBD1,TRBV27,TRBJ1-2,few
CASSLLPGLAGGPNNEQFF,TGCGCCAGCAGCTTACTCCCGGGACTAGCGGGAGGACCTAACAATGAGCAGTTCTTC,TRBD2,TRBV4-1,TRBJ2-1,NA
CASSDRGWNEQFF,TGTGCCAGCAGTGATAGGGGTTGGAATGAGCAGTTCTTC,NA,TRBV6-1,TRBJ2-1,NA
CASSQPGQGSPLHF,TGCGCCAGCAGCCAACCGGGACAGGGGTCTCCCCTCCACTTT,TRBD1,TRBV5-1,TRBJ1-6,NA
CASTLGNTEAFF,TGTGCCAGCACCCTGGGGAACACTGAAGCTTTCTTT,NA,TRBV2,TRBJ1-1,NA
CASSLTTSGTNTGELFF,TGTGCCAGCAGCTTAACCACTAGCGGGACGAACACCGGGGAGCTGTTTTTT,TRBD2,TRBV7-8,TRBJ2-2,NA
CASSQRGTLPQHF,TGTGCCAGCAGTCAACGGGGGACCTTACCCCAACATTTT,NA,TRBV6-6,TRBJ1-3,NA
CASSLVGRGTEEQYF,TGTGCCAGCAGCTTGGTAGGCAGGGGGACGGAGGAGCAGTACTTC,TRBD1,TRBV5-4,TRBJ2-7,NA
CASSDPGTSGSVAETQYF,TGTGCCAGCAGCGACCCCGGGACTAGCGGGAGTGTGGCGGAGACCCAGTACTTC,TRBD2,TRBV9,TRBJ2-5,NA
CASSRQGAGGYTF,TGTGCCAGCTCCCGTCAGGGGGCGGGCGGCTACACCTTC,TRBD1,TRBV11-2,TRBJ1-2,NA
CASSLIAGGGEQFF,TGCGCCAGCAGCTTGATAGCGGGAGGAGGTGAGCAGTTCTTC,TRBD2,TRBV5-1,TRBJ2-1,NA
CASSADRLLSEAFF,TGTGCCAGCAGTGCGGACAGATTGCTATCTGAAGCTTTCTTT,NA,TRBV27,TRBJ1-1,few
CASSARQGRPYNEQFF,TGTGCCAGCAGCGCCCGACAGGGGCGCCCCTACAATGAGCAGTTCTTC,TRBD1,TRBV7-3,TRBJ2-1,NA
CATSRHGQSNQPQHF,TGTGCCACCAGCAGACACGGACAGAGCAATCAGCCCCAGCATTTT,NA,TRBV15,TRBJ1-5,NA
CASSVDLAGLYNEQFF,TGTGCCAGCAGCGTCGATCTAGCGGGGCTTTACAATGAGCAGTTCTTC,TRBD2,TRBV9,TRBJ2-1,few
CASSQGTGSYGYTF,TGCGCCAGCAGCCAGGGGACAGGTAGCTATGGCTACACCTTC,TRBD1,TRBV4-1,TRBJ1-2,few
CAWSVTKGSEAFF,TGTGCCTGGAGTGTAACCAAAGGTTCTGAAGCTTTCTTT,NA,TRBV30,TRBJ1-1,NA
CASSPQAGGTNEKLFF,TGTGCCAGCAGCCCCCAAGCCGGGGGAACTAATGAAAAACTGTTTTTT,NA,TRBV9,TRBJ1-4,NA
CASSVSDSFSGNTIYF,TGTGCCAGCAGCGTCTCGGACAGCTTCTCTGGAAACACCATATATTTT,NA,TRBV9,TRBJ1-3,NA
CASSYRGSGNTIYF,TGTGCCAGCAGCTACCGGGGCTCTGGAAACACCATATATTTT,NA,TRBV7-8,TRBJ1-3,few
CASSPGVVRNTGELFF,TGTGCCAGCAGCCCCGGGGTGGTTAGGAACACCGGGGAGCTGTTTTTT,NA,TRBV5-6,TRBJ2-2,few
CASSIDRGNEQFF,TGTGCCAGTAGTATTGACCGGGGGAATGAGCAGTTCTTC,NA,TRBV19,TRBJ2-1,NA
CASSHMGAGSNTGELFF,TGTGCCAGCAGCCATATGGGAGCAGGGTCGAACACCGGGGAGCTGTTTTTT,NA,TRBV14,TRBJ2-2,few
CASSHYDSGGAYNEQFF,TGTGCCAGCAGTCACTATGATAGCGGGGGGGCCTACAATGAGCAGTTCTTC,TRBD2,TRBV7-6,TRBJ2-1,NA
CASSEGLAGGTYNEQFF,TGTGCCAGCAGCGAGGGACTAGCGGGAGGAACGTACAATGAGCAGTTCTTC,TRBD2,TRBV9,TRBJ2-1,NA
CASSLIGFSGYEQYF,TGTGCCAGCAGCTTAATAGGGTTTAGCGGCTACGAGCAGTACTTC,NA,TRBV7-8,TRBJ2-7,NA
CSVEGGGMETQYF,TGCAGCGTTGAAGGTGGGGGCATGGAGACCCAGTACTTC,NA,TRBV29-1,TRBJ2-5,NA
CAISDQLAGGPGGELFF,TGTGCCATCAGTGATCAGCTAGCGGGAGGGCCAGGCGGGGAGCTGTTTTTT,TRBD2,TRBV10-3,TRBJ2-2,NA
CASSSSFGYTF,TGTGCCAGCAGTTCCTCCTTTGGCTACACCTTC,NA,TRBV6-5,TRBJ1-2,NA
CAISELVGTEAFF,TGTGCCATCAGTGAGCTGGTTGGCACTGAAGCTTTCTTT,NA,TRBV10-3,TRBJ1-1,NA
CASSTRLQRDTGELFF,TGTGCCAGTAGTACAAGACTGCAGCGGGACACCGGGGAGCTGTTTTTT,NA,TRBV19,TRBJ2-2,NA
CAISESWASGTNTGELFF,TGTGCCATCAGTGAGTCCTGGGCTAGCGGAACGAACACCGGGGAGCTGTTTTTT,TRBD2,TRBV10-3,TRBJ2-2,few
CASSQGGKWTGFRTNQPQHF,TGTGCCAGCAGTCAGGGCGGCAAATGGACAGGGTTTAGGACAAATCAGCCCCAGCATTTT,TRBD1,TRBV28,TRBJ1-5,NA
CASSPTGFRGAFF,TGTGCCAGCAGCCCGACAGGGTTTCGTGGGGCTTTCTTT,TRBD1,TRBV5-6,TRBJ1-1,once
CATEPRDSSYNEQFF,TGTGCCACCGAACCCAGGGACTCATCCTACAATGAGCAGTTCTTC,NA,TRBV2,TRBJ2-1,NA
CSVGGGMNTEAFF,TGCAGCGTTGGGGGGGGGATGAACACTGAAGCTTTCTTT,NA,TRBV29-1,TRBJ1-1,NA
CASSAGTSGSGNEQFF,TGTGCCAGCAGTGCGGGGACTAGCGGGAGTGGGAATGAGCAGTTCTTC,TRBD2,TRBV6-1,TRBJ2-1,NA
CASSMGQGFEQYF,TGTGCCAGTAGTATGGGACAGGGGTTCGAGCAGTACTTC,TRBD1,TRBV19,TRBJ2-7,NA
CASGGLAGVDTQYF,TGTGCCAGCGGCGGACTAGCGGGAGTAGATACGCAGTATTTT,TRBD2,TRBV28,TRBJ2-3,few
CASSSNSGNTIYF,TGTGCCAGCAGTTCCAACTCTGGAAACACCATATATTTT,NA,TRBV9,TRBJ1-3,NA
CASSDLREGGNQPQHF,TGTGCCAGCAGCGACCTCCGGGAGGGAGGCAATCAGCCCCAGCATTTT,NA,TRBV7-9,TRBJ1-5,NA
CASTSGSPYNEQFF,TGTGCCAGCACTAGCGGGAGCCCCTACAATGAGCAGTTCTTC,TRBD2,TRBV6-1,TRBJ2-1,NA
CSVSGSIRGGETQYF,TGCAGCGTTAGCGGGAGTATTAGAGGCGGGGAGACCCAGTACTTC,TRBD2,TRBV29-1,TRBJ2-5,NA
CASSTPGTEYF,TGTGCCAGCAGTACCCCCGGGACAGAGTACTTC,TRBD1,TRBV6-5,TRBJ2-5,NA
CASSEVWADTQYF,TGTGCCAGCAGTGAGGTCTGGGCAGATACGCAGTATTTT,NA,TRBV25-1,TRBJ2-3,NA